The entry below describes one T cell receptor beta chain. The data were obtained in a study of shared clonotypes between healthy human individuals. Some 30,000 T cell genomes, or approximately 200 ng DNA, went into the sorted-subset replicate PCRs. Sequencing was performed with immunoSEQ multiplex PCR; in TCRdb, only in-frame clones are kept and a portion is missing. The table records millions of clones, about 95% of them present only once. Only CD45RO-negative cells positively selected for CCR7 counted as naive CD8 cells, so terminally differentiated effector memory CD45RA+ cells were excluded. Deletions cut 10 bases from V and 4 bases from J, with 11 bases between. This CDR3 contains 12 residues.

The sample consisted of naive CD8+ T cells sorted from blood. The V gene is TRBV6-7, the J gene TRBJ1-3; D unclear. TRBV6-7 is treated as an ORF (open reading frame) with a function not yet certain. This TCR came from a young man in good health. This chain's CDR3 is CATASPGNTIYF. DNA for the CDR3: TGTGCCACGGCGTCTCCGGGAAACACCATATATTTT.